The 20 T cell receptor beta chains given below trace back to one sample, sequenced in a study of identical twins. TCRdb passed the 5' RACE reads through MiXCR, listing each CDR3 protein once. Here the sample spans roughly 250,000 distinct CDR3 sequences, over 12% being singletons. Sequences were obtained from memory (CD45RO+) T cells sorted from blood. The receptors derive from a young woman in good health.

This clonotype has a handful of counts. The chain combines TRBV24-1 with TRBJ2-3; 8 bases agree with TRBD1. Trimming at V came to 2 bases and at J to 6 bases, leaving 6 bases not matched to a gene. The CDR3 extends over 15 amino acids. Per the germline V gene, CDR1 is KGHDR and CDR2 is SFDVKD. CDR3 region: CATSDSGQGRDTQYF. CDR3 coding DNA: TGTGCCACCAGTGATTCAGGACAGGGACGGGATACGCAGTATTTT.

This clonotype was seen a few times. The chain joins TRBV15 to TRBJ1-1, with unresolved D. The CDR3 length is 15 residues. With 3 bases removed from V and 4 bases from J, the gap between germline ends came to 15 bases. Germline V CDR1 and CDR2: LNHNV, YYDKDF (reference sequence). The CDR3 DNA sequence: TGTGCCACCAGCAGGGGTGGAGGTTCAGGCACTGAAGCTTTCTTT. Amino acids: CATSRGGGSGTEAFF.

There are a few counts of this clonotype. The V call is TRBV27, the J call TRBJ2-1; 8 positions match TRBD2. Trimming cost V 6 bases and J 9 bases; bases outside gene matches: 7. The CDR3 totals 13 residues. Germline CDR1 is MNHEY and CDR2 is SMNVEV (reference sequence). Written as DNA, the CDR3 is TGTGCCAGCAGGACTAGCGATTCGAGTGAGCAGTTCTTC. Translation gives CASRTSDSSEQFF.

The chain links TRBV11-3 to TRBJ2-5; no clear D gene. Germline V gives CDR1 SGHNT, CDR2 YENEEA. Trimming pared 4 bases from V and 2 bases from J, leaving 20 bases between. This CDR3 spans 17 amino acids. CDR3 DNA: TGTGCCAGCAGCTGGTCTACCTGGGCGGAGAATCAAGAGACCCAGTACTTC. Its protein is CASSWSTWAENQETQYF.

This clonotype turned up a few times. The chain employs TRBV20-1 and TRBJ2-5, with D unclear. This CDR3 has 15 amino acids. Trimming removed 6 bases from V and 1 base from J, with 18 bases in between. Per germline, CDR1 DFQATT and CDR2 SNEGSKA (reference sequence). For the CDR3, the DNA is TGCAGTGCGAGATCGGGTCTTTCCAGCCAAGAGACCCAGTACTTC. Translated, it gives CSARSGLSSQETQYF.

This clonotype was seen more than once but under ten times. This chain connects TRBV7-9 to TRBJ1-5, with 7 positions matching TRBD1. This CDR3 region has 14 residues. Germline V gene lookup returns CDR1 SEHNR and CDR2 FQNEAQ (reference sequence). J gave up 7 bases and V 6 bases, and 9 bases lay outside the gene matches. In DNA, the CDR3 is TGTGCCAGCAGTCTAACAGGGGTAGGGCAGCCCCAGCATTTT. Translation gives CASSLTGVGQPQHF.

The genes are TRBV21-1 and TRBJ2-4; TRBD1 was called by the table and not checked on the DNA. TRBV21-1 is a pseudogene segment. The CDR3 has 17 amino acids. The CDR3, as DNA: TGTGCCAGCAGCCCCCCTAAAGGGGGCGCAACCAAAAACATTCAGTACTTC. The encoded protein is CASSPPKGGATKNIQYF.

The rearrangement links TRBV4-2 to TRBJ2-7; unclear D gene. Germline CDR1 and CDR2: LGHNA and YNFKEQ. V lost 7 bases to trimming and J lost 1 base, with 17 bases between them. The CDR3 covers 15 residues. This CDR3 reads CASTTTSAPSYEQYF. CDR3 coding DNA: TGTGCCAGCACTACGACTTCAGCTCCGTCCTACGAGCAGTACTTC.

This clonotype was observed at least ten times. The chain employs TRBV29-1 and TRBJ2-7, with 9 bases lining up with TRBD1. This CDR3 region has 15 residues. V dropped 3 bases and J dropped 7; count of bases not matched to a gene: 13. The germline CDR1 and CDR2 sequences are SQVTM and ANQGSEA. CDR3 DNA: TGCAGCGTTGATTGGGGGGGACAGGGCGGTGAAGAGCAGTACTTC. Protein sequence: CSVDWGGQGGEEQYF.

In its sample, this clonotype was seen many times. V gene TRBV20-1 combines with J gene TRBJ2-4; TRBD2 aligns across 12 bases. The ends lost 0 bases at V and 3 bases at J; junction bases unmatched: 12. This CDR3 is 19 amino acids long. Looked up from germline, CDR1 is DFQATT and CDR2 is SNEGSKA (reference sequence). The CDR3 nucleotides read TGCAGTGCTAGAGACCTCCTAGCGGGAGGGCTGGGGGTCAAAAACATTCAGTACTTC. It yields the protein CSARDLLAGGLGVKNIQYF.

This chain links TRBV5-5 with TRBJ2-1; 10 bases line up with TRBD2. V gave up 4 bases and J gave up 3 bases; unmatched junction bases: 7. The length of the CDR3 is 16 residues. Germline CDR1 SGHKS, CDR2 YYEKEE (reference sequence). The CDR3 coding sequence is TGTGCCAGCAGCCTAGGAACTAGCGGGATCTACAATGAGCAGTTCTTC. Translated, it gives CASSLGTSGIYNEQFF.

This clonotype has just a few counts. This sequence joins TRBV20-1 and TRBJ2-2; maybe TRBD2 (6 bases). Trimming left V 1 base short and J 0 bases short, with 9 bases between. Germline CDR1 DFQATT, CDR2 SNEGSKA (reference sequence). The CDR3 length is 15 residues. CDR3 in DNA: TGCAGTGCTAGAGTCCCGGGGGCGAACACCGGGGAGCTGTTTTTT. Its translation is CSARVPGANTGELFF.

This clonotype was recorded a few times. This chain joins TRBV5-1 and TRBJ1-2; D is uncertain. The ends were cut back, 0 bases at V and 4 bases at J, with 7 bases in the middle. This CDR3 region has 13 residues. Germline V CDR1 and CDR2: SGHRS, YFSETQ. The CDR3 DNA reads as TGCGCCAGCAGCTTGGGGGATCCCTATGGCTACACCTTC. This codes for CASSLGDPYGYTF. Full variable domain (outside the CDR3, taken from reference TRBV5-1 and TRBJ1-2): KAGVTQTPRYLIKTRGQQVTLSCSPISGHRSVSWYQQTPGQGLQFLFEYFSETQRNKGNFPGRFSGRQFSNSRSEMNVSTLELGDSALYLCASSLGDPYGYTFGSGTRLTVV.

This clonotype was counted between two and nine times. The chain carries TRBV12-3 or TRBV12-4 and TRBJ2-1; possible D gene TRBD2, 6 bases. Trimming removed 1 base from V and 6 bases from J, with 22 bases in between. The CDR3 totals 18 residues. CDR3 loop: CASSLGRRAGPPRNEQFF. DNA for the CDR3: TGTGCCAGCAGTTTAGGCCGGAGGGCAGGGCCTCCTCGCAATGAGCAGTTCTTC.

This clonotype has more than one count but fewer than ten. The chain employs TRBV20-1 and TRBJ2-3; tentatively, D is TRBD2 (5 bases). CDR3 length equals 14 residues. From germline, CDR1 is DFQATT and CDR2 SNEGSKA (reference sequence). Between the trimmed V and J ends, which lost 0 bases and 4 bases, there was a span of 11 bases. CDR3 loop: CSARDLAISDTQYF. The CDR3 coding sequence is TGCAGTGCTAGAGATCTAGCAATCTCAGATACGCAGTATTTT.

In its sample, this clonotype was seen once. The chain couples TRBV4-3 to TRBJ1-6; no firm D call. Germline V gives CDR1 LGHNA, CDR2 YSLEER. V gave up 5 bases and J gave up 10 bases, with 18 bases separating them. The CDR3 is 15 amino acids. The CDR3 region has the DNA TGCGCCAGCAGCTCAGCGGGGTCAGTGGACTCACCCCTCCACTTT. This translates into CASSSAGSVDSPLHF.

This rearrangement joins TRBV30 to TRBJ2-7; TRBD1 agrees at 9 bases. Germline lookup yields CDR1 GTSNPN and CDR2 SVGIG (reference sequence). V shed 3 bases, J shed 4 bases, and the junction held 7 bases outside the gene matches. CDR3 size: 14 residues. The CDR3 coding sequence is TGTGCCTGGAGAAAGTTACAGGGGGCGTACGAGCAGTACTTC. The encoded protein is CAWRKLQGAYEQYF.

Points on this clonotype: A single base separates this from a much larger clone, so it may be a read error. The chain links TRBV5-3 to TRBJ1-5, with TRBD1 matching over 8 bases. TRBV5-3 is designated an ORF whose function remains uncertain. The CDR3 loop spans 14 amino acids. V lost 8 bases and J lost 4; bases outside the gene matches: 8. CDR3 sequence: CASGPGQGNQPQHF. As DNA, the CDR3 is TGTGCCAGCGGCCCCGGACAGGGAAATCAGCCCCAGCATTTT.

This chain joins TRBV12-3 or TRBV12-4 and TRBJ1-1, with 7 bases identical to TRBD1. The J segment lost 4 bases and the V segment lost 3 bases, leaving 8 bases of the junction unmatched. The CDR3 covers 15 residues. The CDR3 nucleotides are TGTGCCAGCAGTTTTAGAGGGGGCGTTAGCACTGAAGCTTTCTTT. Its translation: CASSFRGGVSTEAFF.

This clonotype was seen a handful of times. The chain uses TRBV5-1 and TRBJ1-6, with 7 bases lining up with TRBD1. J lost 8 bases, V lost 3 bases, and 5 bases had no gene match. Germline-derived CDR1 and CDR2 are SGHRS and YFSETQ. The CDR3 covers 14 residues. The CDR3 DNA is TGCGCCAGCAGCTGGGACAGTGCGGATTCACCCCTCCACTTT. It translates to CASSWDSADSPLHF. Full variable domain (remainder filled in from reference TRBV5-1 and TRBJ1-6): KAGVTQTPRYLIKTRGQQVTLSCSPISGHRSVSWYQQTPGQGLQFLFEYFSETQRNKGNFPGRFSGRQFSNSRSEMNVSTLELGDSALYLCASSWDSADSPLHFGNGTRLTVT.